The rows below give T cell receptor beta chains drawn from one sample of a study of shared clonotypes between healthy human individuals. Repertoires were generated with immunoSEQ multiplex PCR, while TCRdb's copy carries only in-frame clones and drops some. The sample shows 600,000 to 800,000 clones, 72% of them seen only once. The sample taken for sequencing was memory CD4+ T cells sorted from blood. These TCRs come from a woman aged 25-40 years in good health. The CDR3 runs from the conserved cysteine through the conserved F or W. Fields, in order: CDR3 protein, CDR3 DNA, D gene, V gene, J gene, clone size. A D gene is named only where the DNA matches it firmly. Expanded clones are given a class, and other clones once, few, many or no size at all.

cdr3_aa: CASSLESNQPQHF
cdr3_nt: TGTGCCAGCAGCTTAGAAAGTAATCAGCCCCAGCATTTT
d_call: NA
v_call: TRBV7-2
j_call: TRBJ1-5
clone_size: once

cdr3_aa: CASSFGLAGAGTDTQYF
cdr3_nt: TGCGCCAGCAGCTTTGGGCTAGCGGGAGCCGGCACAGATACGCAGTATTTT
d_call: TRBD2
v_call: TRBV5-1
j_call: TRBJ2-3
clone_size: NA

cdr3_aa: CASGILNSPQSRANVLTF
cdr3_nt: TGTGCCAGCGGGATTCTCAATAGTCCACAAAGTCGGGCCAACGTCCTGACTTTC
d_call: NA
v_call: TRBV5-8
j_call: TRBJ2-6
clone_size: NA

cdr3_aa: CSAQPGHPRDGYTF
cdr3_nt: TGCAGCGCACAACCGGGACACCCCCGGGATGGCTACACCTTC
d_call: NA
v_call: TRBV29-1
j_call: TRBJ1-2
clone_size: NA

cdr3_aa: CATSRDLAPTDTQYF
cdr3_nt: TGTGCCACCAGCAGAGACTTGGCCCCCACCGATACGCAGTATTTT
d_call: NA
v_call: TRBV15
j_call: TRBJ2-3
clone_size: NA

cdr3_aa: CASSLVRQGEQFF
cdr3_nt: TGTGCCAGCAGCTTAGTGAGGCAGGGGGAGCAGTTCTTC
d_call: NA
v_call: TRBV7-2
j_call: TRBJ2-1
clone_size: NA

cdr3_aa: CASSLAGQGASYEQYF
cdr3_nt: TGCGCCAGCAGCTTGGCCGGACAGGGGGCTTCCTACGAGCAGTACTTC
d_call: TRBD1
v_call: TRBV5-1
j_call: TRBJ2-7
clone_size: NA

cdr3_aa: CASGQSREGIYTF
cdr3_nt: TGTGCCAGCGGCCAATCCCGTGAAGGAATCTACACCTTC
d_call: NA
v_call: TRBV28
j_call: TRBJ1-2
clone_size: NA

cdr3_aa: CASSLFWGVDTGELFF
cdr3_nt: TGTGCCAGCAGTTTATTCTGGGGCGTTGACACCGGGGAGCTGTTTTTT
d_call: NA
v_call: TRBV28
j_call: TRBJ2-2
clone_size: NA

cdr3_aa: CARHPGRFYEQYF
cdr3_nt: TGTGCCAGGCACCCGGGACGCTTCTACGAGCAGTACTTC
d_call: NA
v_call: TRBV21-1
j_call: TRBJ2-7
clone_size: NA

cdr3_aa: CASSQGQGGTGELFF
cdr3_nt: TGTGCCAGCAGCCAAGGACAGGGGGGCACCGGGGAGCTGTTTTTT
d_call: TRBD1
v_call: TRBV7-9
j_call: TRBJ2-2
clone_size: few

cdr3_aa: CASSENRGYEKLFF
cdr3_nt: TGTGCCAGCAGTGAAAACAGGGGCTATGAAAAACTGTTTTTT
d_call: TRBD1
v_call: TRBV25-1
j_call: TRBJ1-4
clone_size: NA

cdr3_aa: CASSYRGSAGTQYF
cdr3_nt: TGTGCCAGCAGCTACAGGGGCAGTGCCGGGACCCAGTACTTC
d_call: TRBD1
v_call: TRBV7-7
j_call: TRBJ2-5
clone_size: NA

cdr3_aa: CASSSRESTEAFF
cdr3_nt: TGTGCCAGTAGCTCCCGAGAGAGCACTGAAGCTTTCTTT
d_call: NA
v_call: TRBV19
j_call: TRBJ1-1
clone_size: NA

cdr3_aa: CASSLVTGRETQYF
cdr3_nt: TGCGCCAGCAGCTTGGTGACAGGGCGAGAGACCCAGTACTTC
d_call: TRBD1
v_call: TRBV5-1
j_call: TRBJ2-5
clone_size: NA

cdr3_aa: CASSLKRETQYF
cdr3_nt: TGTGCCAGCAGCTTAAAGAGGGAGACCCAGTACTTC
d_call: NA
v_call: TRBV11-2
j_call: TRBJ2-5
clone_size: NA

cdr3_aa: CASSPNSDQPQHF
cdr3_nt: TGTGCCAGCTCACCGAACTCCGATCAGCCCCAGCATTTT
d_call: NA
v_call: TRBV18
j_call: TRBJ1-5
clone_size: NA

cdr3_aa: CASSLGLGTDTQYF
cdr3_nt: TGTGCCAGCAGCTTAGGTCTGGGGACAGATACGCAGTATTTT
d_call: NA
v_call: TRBV7-6
j_call: TRBJ2-3
clone_size: once

cdr3_aa: CASSFPKRGAEAFF
cdr3_nt: TGTGCCAGCAGCTTCCCCAAAAGGGGAGCTGAAGCTTTCTTT
d_call: NA
v_call: TRBV7-2
j_call: TRBJ1-1
clone_size: NA

cdr3_aa: CASSGQGYRETQYF
cdr3_nt: TGTGCCAGCAGTGGCCAGGGGTATCGGGAGACCCAGTACTTC
d_call: NA
v_call: TRBV28
j_call: TRBJ2-5
clone_size: NA

cdr3_aa: CASSPGTSGSPENEQFF
cdr3_nt: TGTGCCAGCAGCCCGGGGACTAGCGGGAGTCCGGAAAATGAGCAGTTCTTC
d_call: TRBD2
v_call: TRBV5-5
j_call: TRBJ2-1
clone_size: NA

cdr3_aa: CASSKWGQGLHEQYF
cdr3_nt: TGTGCCAGCAGTAAATGGGGACAGGGACTCCACGAGCAGTACTTC
d_call: TRBD1
v_call: TRBV27
j_call: TRBJ2-7
clone_size: NA

cdr3_aa: CASSTRDTYNEQFF
cdr3_nt: TGTGCCAGCAGCACCAGGGACACTTACAATGAGCAGTTCTTC
d_call: NA
v_call: TRBV7-9
j_call: TRBJ2-1
clone_size: once

cdr3_aa: CASSPGTREQYF
cdr3_nt: TGTGCCAGCAGCCCGGGGACACGCGAGCAGTACTTC
d_call: NA
v_call: TRBV5-4
j_call: TRBJ2-7
clone_size: NA

cdr3_aa: CASSYGPYEQYF
cdr3_nt: TGTGCCAGCAGTTACGGACCCTACGAGCAGTACTTC
d_call: NA
v_call: TRBV2
j_call: TRBJ2-7
clone_size: NA

cdr3_aa: CASSPQRVSTEAFF
cdr3_nt: TGTGCCAGCAGCCCCCAACGAGTTAGCACTGAAGCTTTCTTT
d_call: NA
v_call: TRBV7-8
j_call: TRBJ1-1
clone_size: NA

cdr3_aa: CASTGGISGNTIYF
cdr3_nt: TGTGCCAGCACTGGCGGAATCTCTGGAAACACCATATATTTT
d_call: NA
v_call: TRBV2
j_call: TRBJ1-3
clone_size: NA